This T cell receptor beta chain was obtained from a study of post-analysis software for immune sequencing data. Overall study findings and caveats: Roughly 5 TRBV segments occurring more often in patients than controls included TRBV5-6, TRBV5-1 and TRBV20-1.

Incorporated into the TCR beta cDNA libraries were unique molecular identifiers, which served to reduce PCR and sequencing biases. TCRdb re-called the PCR reads through MiXCR, storing one row per CDR3 protein. The table shows about 540,000 distinct CDR3 sequences, with around a third occurring only once. About this clonotype itself: Its antigen is undetermined.

The CDR3 sequence is 13 residues long. Germline CDR1 SGHRS, CDR2 YFSETQ. Trimming removed 3 bases from V and 9 bases from J; junction bases left unmatched: 6. This receptor was taken from a girl aged 2-17 years with multiple sclerosis. The sample comprised blood. The chain joins TRBV5-1 to TRBJ2-1, with TRBD1 identical over 7 bases. This CDR3 reads CASSSRGLGEQFF. In DNA form, the CDR3 reads TGCGCCAGCAGCTCCAGGGGGTTGGGTGAGCAGTTCTTC.